The rows below give T cell receptor beta chains drawn from one sample of a study of shared clonotypes between healthy human individuals. Some clones are missing from TCRdb's copy, which holds only in-frame ones; the method was immunoSEQ multiplex PCR. The sample consists of around 2,100,000 clones, about 95% of them appearing once. The sample comprised naive CD8+ T cells sorted from blood. The origin of the receptors is a man younger than 30 in good health. Both conserved end residues are part of each CDR3. Each record gives: J gene, V gene, D gene, clone size, CDR3 DNA, CDR3 protein. A D gene is named only where the DNA matches it firmly. Rows may omit the clone size; those that give it use once, few, many or a size class.

J: TRBJ1-1; V: TRBV18; D: .; size: .; DNA: TGTGCCAGCTCACCAATCCAGGTGAACACTGAAGCTTTCTTT; CDR3: CASSPIQVNTEAFF
J: TRBJ2-5; V: TRBV28; D: TRBD2; size: few; DNA: TGTGCCAGCAGTCGACCCCTGGGGGGGGAGACCCAGTACTTC; CDR3: CASSRPLGGETQYF
J: TRBJ2-5; V: TRBV4-3; D: .; size: .; DNA: TGCGCCAGCAGCCAAGATACCTCCGGGGATATGGAGACCCAGTACTTC; CDR3: CASSQDTSGDMETQYF
J: TRBJ1-1; V: TRBV19; D: .; size: .; DNA: TGTGCCAGTAGTATCGCAGCCTCGAACACTGAAGCTTTCTTT; CDR3: CASSIAASNTEAFF
J: TRBJ2-5; V: TRBV7-8; D: .; size: .; DNA: TGTGCCAGCAGCTTAACGCGCGGGGGCCCCAAAGAGACCCAGTACTTC; CDR3: CASSLTRGGPKETQYF
J: TRBJ2-3; V: TRBV7-3; D: TRBD2; size: .; DNA: TGTGCCAGCAGCCCTAGCGGGGGGCTGTCAGATACGCAGTATTTT; CDR3: CASSPSGGLSDTQYF
J: TRBJ2-1; V: TRBV5-1; D: TRBD2; size: .; DNA: TGTGCCAGCAGCATAGCGGGGGGCGCCTACAATGAGCAGTTCTTC; CDR3: CASSIAGGAYNEQFF
J: TRBJ2-7; V: TRBV9; D: .; size: .; DNA: TGTGCCAGCAACTTTGAGCAGTACTTC; CDR3: CASNFEQYF
J: TRBJ2-6; V: TRBV7-9; D: TRBD2; size: once; DNA: TGTGCCAGCAGCTCAACGGGGGGGCCCGGGGCCAACGTCCTGACTTTC; CDR3: CASSSTGGPGANVLTF
J: TRBJ2-7; V: TRBV4-1; D: .; size: .; DNA: TGCGCCAGCAGCCCCAATTCAGGGGCTGCCTACGAGCAGTACTTC; CDR3: CASSPNSGAAYEQYF
J: TRBJ2-3; V: TRBV7-9; D: .; size: .; DNA: TGTGCCAGCAGCTTAGCGCAGGGATCCCCAGATACGCAGTATTTT; CDR3: CASSLAQGSPDTQYF
J: TRBJ2-2; V: TRBV4-1; D: TRBD2; size: .; DNA: TGCGCCAGCAGCCAAGATCAGCGGGGGGGCTTCACCGGGGAGCTGTTTTTT; CDR3: CASSQDQRGGFTGELFF
J: TRBJ2-1; V: TRBV27; D: .; size: .; DNA: TGTGCCAGCAGTTTAGATGGATTCAGTAGGGACAATGAGCAGTTCTTC; CDR3: CASSLDGFSRDNEQFF
J: TRBJ1-6; V: TRBV6-6; D: TRBD1; size: once; DNA: TGTGCCAGCAGTTACTCCGCGGACAGGAATTCACCCCTCCACTTT; CDR3: CASSYSADRNSPLHF
J: TRBJ2-7; V: TRBV11-2; D: .; size: .; DNA: TGTGCCAGCAGCTTATCCAGGGACCGGGTCTACGAGCAGTACTTC; CDR3: CASSLSRDRVYEQYF
J: TRBJ2-7; V: TRBV4-1; D: .; size: once; DNA: TGCGCCAGCAGCCATTTAACAGAAGACGAGCAGTACTTC; CDR3: CASSHLTEDEQYF
J: TRBJ2-1; V: TRBV13; D: TRBD1; size: .; DNA: TGTGCCAGCAGCCAGACCGGGACAGGGATCTATGAGCAGTTCTTC; CDR3: CASSQTGTGIYEQFF
J: TRBJ1-5; V: TRBV6-4; D: TRBD1; size: .; DNA: TGTGCCAGCAATCCGGGACAGGGGGCTATAAGCAATCAGCCCCAGCATTTT; CDR3: CASNPGQGAISNQPQHF
J: TRBJ1-2; V: TRBV19; D: .; size: .; DNA: TGTGCCAGTAGTATTCTTGAAGATTCGGCTAACTATGGCTACACCTTC; CDR3: CASSILEDSANYGYTF
J: TRBJ2-2; V: TRBV4-2; D: .; size: .; DNA: TGTGCCAGCAGCCAAGTCGGCGGGACGACCGGGGAGCTGTTTTTT; CDR3: CASSQVGGTTGELFF
J: TRBJ1-1; V: TRBV27; D: TRBD1; size: once; DNA: TGTGCCAGCAGTTTCGCAGGCAGGGGGCCGTACACTGAAGCTTTCTTT; CDR3: CASSFAGRGPYTEAFF
J: TRBJ2-3; V: TRBV11-2; D: TRBD2; size: .; DNA: TGTGCCAGCAGCTTCGAGCTAGCGGGATCCGAGGGACCAGATACGCAGTATTTT; CDR3: CASSFELAGSEGPDTQYF
J: TRBJ2-6; V: TRBV6-6; D: TRBD1; size: .; DNA: TGTGCCAGCAGCCCGGGACAGGTTGGGGCCAACGTCCTGACTTTC; CDR3: CASSPGQVGANVLTF
J: TRBJ2-3; V: TRBV5-1; D: .; size: .; DNA: TGCGCCAGCAGCTTGTTTAGCCCCACAGATACGCAGTATTTT; CDR3: CASSLFSPTDTQYF
J: TRBJ1-2; V: TRBV27; D: TRBD1; size: .; DNA: TGTGCCAGCAGCTTGACAGGGGCCGTCTATGGCTACACCTTC; CDR3: CASSLTGAVYGYTF
J: TRBJ2-5; V: TRBV7-2; D: .; size: .; DNA: TGTGCCAGCAGCTCCTGGGGGGACCCAATCCAAGAGACCCAGTACTTC; CDR3: CASSSWGDPIQETQYF
J: TRBJ1-1; V: TRBV5-1; D: .; size: .; DNA: TGCGCCAGCAGCTTATCCGGCGCATACACTGAAGCTTTCTTT; CDR3: CASSLSGAYTEAFF
J: TRBJ2-3; V: TRBV6-1; D: .; size: .; DNA: TGTGCCAGCAGTGAATTAAAGGCGGGACACACAGATACGCAGTATTTT; CDR3: CASSELKAGHTDTQYF
J: TRBJ2-1; V: TRBV9; D: TRBD2; size: .; DNA: TGTGCCAGCAGCGTAGGAAATTCGGGCCTAGCGGGAGATGAGCAGTTCTTC; CDR3: CASSVGNSGLAGDEQFF
J: TRBJ1-1; V: TRBV29-1; D: .; size: .; DNA: TGCAGCGCCGTTGAGTTTGCTGAAGCTTTCTTT; CDR3: CSAVEFAEAFF
J: TRBJ1-3; V: TRBV29-1; D: .; size: .; DNA: TGCAGCGTTGAAGATAATAGGGTTGGAAACACCATATATTTT; CDR3: CSVEDNRVGNTIYF
J: TRBJ1-1; V: TRBV5-4; D: .; size: .; DNA: TGTGCCAGCAGCTATTCAGCGACGAACACTGAAGCTTTCTTT; CDR3: CASSYSATNTEAFF
J: TRBJ1-5; V: TRBV5-1; D: .; size: .; DNA: TGCGCCAGCAGCTTGTACAGCAATCAGCCCCAGCATTTT; CDR3: CASSLYSNQPQHF
J: TRBJ1-2; V: TRBV27; D: .; size: once; DNA: TGTGCCAGCAGTCCAGCAGGGGCGCTTGACGGCTACACCTTC; CDR3: CASSPAGALDGYTF
J: TRBJ2-2; V: TRBV19; D: .; size: .; DNA: TGTGCCAGTACTTACTGGGGGAACACCGGGGAGCTGTTTTTT; CDR3: CASTYWGNTGELFF
J: TRBJ2-7; V: TRBV5-1; D: .; size: .; DNA: TGCGCCAGCAGCCAGGAGGACGGATCCTACGAGCAGTACTTC; CDR3: CASSQEDGSYEQYF
J: TRBJ2-7; V: TRBV7-8; D: .; size: .; DNA: TGTGCCAGCAGCTTTGGGGGCGGCGGGGGATACGAGCAGTACTTC; CDR3: CASSFGGGGGYEQYF
J: TRBJ2-7; V: TRBV4-1; D: TRBD2; size: once; DNA: TGCGCCAGCAGCCAAGAGCGGTCAGGACTAGCGGGAGTGAACGAGCAGTACTTC; CDR3: CASSQERSGLAGVNEQYF
J: TRBJ2-3; V: TRBV13; D: .; size: .; DNA: TGTGCCAGCACCTCCAGGGGTGCAGGAGGCAGGTGGGATACGCAGTATTTT; CDR3: CASTSRGAGGRWDTQYF
J: TRBJ1-1; V: TRBV5-5; D: .; size: .; DNA: TGTGCCAGCAGCTTCCCAACAGGGATCGTCATGAACACTGAAGCTTTCTTT; CDR3: CASSFPTGIVMNTEAFF